This entry is about one T cell receptor beta chain. The data originate from a study of cytomegalovirus exposure and HLA in healthy donors. The primer mix had 60 Vbeta and 13 Jbeta primers. Sequencing used immunoSEQ multiplex PCR; TCRdb keeps in-frame clones, though not all of them. The repertoire consists of under 300,000 clones, with around 90% occurring once and the leading ten covering around 1.7%. The receptor was derived from a girl aged 2 to 9 in good health and CMV-seronegative. The sequenced sample was PBMCs.

The CDR3: CAWNSGNSYEQYF. The CDR3 DNA reads TGTGCCTGGAATTCAGGGAACTCCTACGAGCAGTACTTC. The chain couples TRBV30 to TRBJ2-7; tentatively, D is TRBD1 (5 bases). Between the trimmed V and J ends, which lost 4 bases and 0 bases, there was a span of 10 bases. The length of the CDR3 is 13 residues. Germline assignment: CDR1 GTSNPN and CDR2 SVGIG (reference sequence).